A single sample is the source of the 10 T cell receptor beta chains below, sequenced in a study of cytomegalovirus exposure and HLA in healthy donors. Researchers ran the PCR with 60 Vbeta and 13 Jbeta primers. Generated by immunoSEQ multiplex PCR, the TCRdb table keeps only in-frame clones and is missing some. The top ten clones hold about a sixth of a sample with around 100,000 clones, about 69% of them seen once. Sequenced: PBMCs. The origin of the receptors is a woman aged 18 to 35 in good health and CMV-seropositive.

The chain uses TRBV28 and TRBJ2-3, with TRBD2 matching over 11 bases. This CDR3 is 18 amino acids long. Per germline, CDR1 MDHEN and CDR2 SYDVKM. Germline trimming cut 6 bases from V and 3 bases from J; bases unmatched to any gene: 14. Written as DNA, the CDR3 is TGTGCCAGCAGCCATCCGGTGACTAGCGGGATGGGGACAGATACGCAGTATTTT. Residues: CASSHPVTSGMGTDTQYF. Using reference TRBV28 and TRBJ2-3 for the parts outside the CDR3, the full variable domain is DVKVTQSSRYLVKRTGEKVFLECVQDMDHENMFWYRQDPGLGLRLIYFSYDVKMKEKGDIPEGYSVSREKKERFSLILESASTNQTSMYLCASSHPVTSGMGTDTQYFGPGTRLTVL.

The chain is built from TRBV7-2 and TRBJ2-7; 12 bases line up with TRBD1. The J segment lost 6 bases and the V segment lost 3 bases, leaving 6 bases of the junction unmatched. The germline V gene has CDR1 SGHTA and CDR2 FQGNSA. There are 15 residues in the CDR3. In DNA form, the CDR3 reads TGTGCCAGCAGCTTTTTCGGGACAGGGGGCATCGAGCAGTACTTC. Translating it yields CASSFFGTGGIEQYF.

V and J are TRBV6-5 and TRBJ2-2; 8 bases fit TRBD2. Germline V gene lookup returns CDR1 MNHEY and CDR2 SVGAGI. V trimming: 2 bases; J trimming: 5 bases; junction bases outside the gene matches: 7. This CDR3 is 16 amino acids long. Here the CDR3 DNA reads TGTGCCAGCAGTTACCCGGGCGGGAGGCATACCGGGGAGCTGTTTTTT. Encoded protein: CASSYPGGRHTGELFF.

The rearrangement joins TRBV7-8 to TRBJ2-1; no reliable D call. Trimming took 1 base from V and 5 from J, leaving 9 bases between them. The CDR3 is 14 residues long. Germline V gene data show CDR1 as SGHVS and CDR2 as FQNEAQ. The CDR3 reads CASSLDGLNNEQFF. DNA of the CDR3: TGTGCCAGCAGCTTAGATGGGCTAAACAATGAGCAGTTCTTC. Full variable domain (missing parts from reference TRBV7-8 and TRBJ2-1): GAGVSQSPRYKVAKRGQDVALRCDPISGHVSLFWYQQALGQGPEFLTYFQNEAQLDKSGLPSDRFFAERPEGSVSTLKIQRTQQEDSAVYLCASSLDGLNNEQFFGPGTRLTVL.

J is TRBJ2-1 and V is TRBV5-6; 11 bases agree with TRBD2. V gave up 0 bases and J gave up 7 bases; unmatched junction bases: 3. The length of the CDR3 is 15 residues. The germline V gene has CDR1 SGHDT and CDR2 YYEEEE. Here the CDR3 DNA reads TGTGCCAGCAGCTTGGTAGCGGGGGGGAGAAATGAGCAGTTCTTC. Its translation is CASSLVAGGRNEQFF. Drawing the rest from reference TRBV5-6 and TRBJ2-1, the complete variable domain is DAGVTQSPTHLIKTRGQQVTLRCSPKSGHDTVSWYQQALGQGPQFIFQYYEEEERQRGNFPDRFSGHQFPNYSSELNVNALLLGDSALYLCASSLVAGGRNEQFFGPGTRLTVL.

The gene calls are TRBV9 and TRBJ1-1, with no clear D. V lost 4 bases, J lost 4 bases, and 11 bases lay in between. The CDR3 has 13 amino acids. Germline lookup yields CDR1 SGDLS and CDR2 YYNGEE. The DNA for the CDR3 is TGTGCCAGCAGCCCCCGGTCGGGCACTGAAGCTTTCTTT. Translated: CASSPRSGTEAFF.

This chain links TRBV25-1 with TRBJ1-2, with D perhaps TRBD1 (6 bases). Per the germline V gene, CDR1 is MGHDK and CDR2 is SYGVNS. V lost 5 bases to trimming and J lost 7 bases, with 11 bases between them. The CDR3 has 12 amino acids. The DNA for the CDR3 is TGTGCCAGCAGTCCCACAGGGTTTGGCTACACCTTC. Its protein is CASSPTGFGYTF.

The chain uses TRBV2 and TRBJ1-1; D not certain. The CDR3 totals 18 residues. Per germline, CDR1 SNHLY and CDR2 FYNNEI. With 6 bases removed from V and 2 bases from J, the gap between germline ends came to 25 bases. The chain's CDR3 is CASRARIGSASANTEAFF. The CDR3 region has the DNA TGTGCCAGCAGAGCTCGGATAGGATCAGCCAGCGCTAACACTGAAGCTTTCTTT. The variable domain in full, completed from reference TRBV2 and TRBJ1-1, reads EPEVTQTPSHQVTQMGQEVILRCVPISNHLYFYWYRQILGQKVEFLVSFYNNEISEKSEIFDDQFSVERPDGSNFTLKIRSTKLEDSAMYFCASRARIGSASANTEAFFGQGTRLTVV.

A few counts support this clone. The V gene is TRBV7-2, the J gene TRBJ2-6, with a weak D call TRBD1 (5 bases). This CDR3 is 16 amino acids long. With 1 base removed from V and 2 bases from J, the gap between germline ends came to 9 bases. Germline assignment: CDR1 SGHTA and CDR2 FQGNSA. The CDR3: CASSLEVRAGANVLTF. For the CDR3, the DNA is TGTGCCAGCAGCTTAGAGGTCAGGGCTGGGGCCAACGTCCTGACTTTC. The complete variable domain, with remaining parts taken from reference TRBV7-2 and TRBJ2-6, reads GAGVSQSPSNKVTEKGKDVELRCDPISGHTALYWYRQSLGQGLEFLIYFQGNSAPDKSGLPSDRFSAERTGGSVSTLTIQRTQQEDSAVYLCASSLEVRAGANVLTFGAGSRLTVL.

This rearrangement joins TRBV29-1 to TRBJ1-5; D remains unclear. The germline V gene has CDR1 SQVTM and CDR2 ANQGSEA. The CDR3 covers 17 residues. The V end lost 7 bases, the J end lost 4 bases, and 26 bases lay between the germline ends. CDR3 DNA: TGCAGCGCTCCTGACAAAGGAGGTCGAAGAGAGAATCAGCCCCAGCATTTT. Its protein product is CSAPDKGGRRENQPQHF.